One TCR beta chain is described in this entry. Its binding antigen is unknown. Per-base quality was not reported, and no clone a single base away is much larger than it. This sample is part of a study of cytomegalovirus exposure and HLA in healthy donors (dated by TCRdb to about 2017). General notes on the study: An earlier analysis of roughly 630 of the donors reported 250 to 300 Gb of sequence data and 100 million to 140 million unique TCR beta sequences from about 179 million T cells. The study aimed to test whether signatures of past pathogen exposure could be identified by cataloging public T cell receptors. To predict cytomegalovirus infection status, the study combined high-throughput TCR immunosequencing, statistical association of individual TCRs with disease status, and machine learning. The number of typed donors differed by locus: about 620-630 for A, B, C, DRB1 and DQB1; approximately 530 for DQA1; around 610 for DPA1; and approximately 450 for DPB1. A later analysis re-analyzed previously published TCR beta repertoires from 666 donors and added high-resolution HLA genotyping to study TCR occurrence patterns. A handful of DR-DQ haplotypes were handled as single units for association and clustering because linkage in the cohort was strong. Rather than using new phenotypic data, the later analysis identified candidate immune exposures from TCR beta sequences and from how often those sequences occurred across donors. A later genetic analysis took genome-wide SNP genotypes for about 60% of the roughly 670 donors and used that subset as a discovery cohort. All discovery cohort repertoires had been generated on a single sequencing platform. In addition to the first cohort of 650 to 750 subjects, a separate validation cohort of some 120 different subjects was used. Among some 400 genotyped donors of the cohort, an average of approximately 230,000 unique TCR beta nucleotide sequences were sequenced per donor, roughly 18% of them non-productive. Of the 398 genotyped donors, approximately 80% fell in the genetic ancestry cluster associated with self-reported Caucasian donors. An earlier analysis of 450 to 750 of the donors used high-throughput TCR beta sequencing to judge whether each TCR beta V gene segment behaved as functional or pseudogenic. Donor age, sex, ethnicity and CMV serostatus were collected together with the repertoire data. The study used immunosequencing to profile the T cell repertoires of about 670 subjects and linked those repertoires to cytomegalovirus serostatus. Around 320 gigabases of sequencing data and approximately 85 million unique TCR sequences were included in an early release covering 550 to 800 HLA-typed donors. Class I and class II HLA loci were covered by the typing at four-digit resolution. General conclusions and limits of the study: While some public TCRs were present in many individuals, most TCR sequences turned up only very rarely across donors. Correlated functional status among segregating V segments might reflect linkage disequilibrium, but an unknown experimental factor could not be ruled out. A cluster of highly shared sequence variants was judged likely to represent a technical artifact of the sequencing pipeline. Presence/absence analyses assumed roughly uniform sequencing depth across donors, an assumption that may not hold. A later analysis found that HLA-associated TCR beta chains were more clonally expanded and had lower generation probabilities than equally common non-associated chains. When HLA alleles, especially DR and DQ, strongly co-occurred, TCR associations were difficult to assign to individual alleles. A later analysis found that TCR association rates varied across HLA loci, with DRB1 alleles showing the most associated TCRs and HLA-C alleles the fewest. Immune exposure information for the cohort was limited to CMV serostatus. In the study, around 150 TCR beta chains were listed as associated with cytomegalovirus. In a later genetic analysis, fewer N-insertions in productive TCRs were reported among donors in an Asian-associated ancestry cluster than the roughly 700-donor mean. Because HLA typing was unavailable for some donors at each locus, only the typed subset was used in association tests. An association between a missense DCLRE1C variant and V-gene and J-gene trimming of TCR beta chains was found in a later genetic analysis and replicated in an independent cohort. A later analysis associated about 17,000 TCR beta sequences with specific HLA alleles at a false discovery rate of 0.05. Because counts were too low, 15 to 20 rarely observed V segments, including chromosome 9 orphons, were excluded from the earlier analysis of a few hundred of the donors. According to a later analysis, most CMV-associated TCR beta chains appeared to be HLA-restricted, and the HLA associations seemed to be driven largely by CMV exposure. A further reported finding was that TCR beta sequences accurately predicted the HLA-A and HLA-B alleles for most subjects in the first cohort. A later analysis reported that several top co-occurrence clusters appeared linked to parvovirus B19, influenza, CMV and Epstein-Barr virus. It was suggested by the authors that the approach could potentially be generalized to other disease states and immunological phenotypes. The cohort was sequenced for TCR beta chains only, and without alpha or paired-chain data the features that could be detected were limited. The classifier was reported to diagnose cytomegalovirus status with high specificity and sensitivity in both the original cohort and the validation cohort. Broadly in line with IMGT annotations, most TCR beta V segments showed up in productive rearrangements about 87% or about 30% of the time in an earlier analysis of around 550 of the donors. Three of the identified cytomegalovirus-associated TCR beta chains were confirmed in vitro to be specific for cytomegalovirus antigens.

In total, roughly 670 healthy bone marrow donors made up the cohort. At the time of sampling, every cohort member was nominally healthy, though immune exposures that went unrecorded were likely present. The donor tested CMV seropositive and was one of the 289 seropositive cohort members. A peripheral blood sample was provided by each donor, and peripheral blood mononuclear cells were used for TCR beta sequencing. Genomic DNA extraction from the blood cell samples was performed with the Qiagen DNeasy Blood Extraction Kit. Libraries were built with the immunoSEQ multiplex PCR assay. For the multiplex PCR, a mixture combining 60 forward primers for TCR Vbeta segments and 13 reverse primers for TCR Jbeta segments was used. A multiplex PCR assay on genomic DNA amplified the CDR3 region of rearranged TCR beta genes. The Illumina HiSeq System was used to sequence the amplified TCR beta libraries as 87-base-pair reads. The paper's data handling went like this. In a later analysis, 70 million to 95 million unique TCR beta chains were counted across the 500 to 850 repertoires, and roughly 11 million of these chains were shared by at least two donors. To remove PCR and sequencing errors, raw reads were error-corrected and collapsed into unique sequences using a nearest-neighbor algorithm that merged closely related sequences. V, D and J gene segments were assigned by aligning CDR3 sequences to IMGT reference sequences. For a sequence to be retained, at least a six-nucleotide match to both a V gene segment and a J gene segment was required. Rearrangements were called productive when the CDR3 lacked stop codons and stayed in frame with V and J; all others were non-productive. CDR3 was defined according to IMGT convention as the region running from the second conserved V-encoded cysteine to the conserved J-encoded phenylalanine. The earlier analysis of fewer than 700 of the donors excluded sequences that lacked an unambiguous match to a single V gene segment. In an earlier analysis of approximately 590 of the donors, V segments were called functional above 56.7% productive rearrangements and were called segregating when the between-donor standard deviation exceeded 5%. A statistical classification framework was built to diagnose cytomegalovirus status from the catalog of TCR beta chain sequences. V and J gene assignment, in a later analysis, came from comparing TCR nucleotide sequences with IMGT/GENE-DB human TR gene sequences. In a later analysis, CDR3 sequences and most-parsimonious VDJ recombination scenarios were assigned using the TCRdist pipeline. In a later analysis, each TCR beta chain was defined by its CDR3 amino acid sequence together with its V-gene family, and reads lacking a unique V-gene family were excluded. As a way to deal with suspected cross-contamination and a sequencing artifact, a later analysis dropped roughly 600 nucleotide sequences that were highly shared and had low generation probability. For each public chain, a later analysis derived a clonal expansion index from normalized ranks of inferred template counts within each repertoire. A later analysis computed generation probabilities with a VDJ recombination model fitted to out-of-frame rearrangements, and checked the results against IGoR. A later analysis scored TCR-TCR, TCR-HLA and TCR-CMV co-occurrence with hypergeometric tests, applying a repertoire-size bias correction to TCR pairs. To estimate false discovery rates, a later analysis permuted the HLA or CMV assignments 20 times. In a later analysis, co-occurring TCRs were grouped using DBSCAN, and TCRdist sequence similarity was added for clustering within HLA-allele-positive subsets. For co-occurrence clustering, repertoires with fewer than 30,000 or more than 120,000 public chains were excluded, along with a handful of repertoires with anomalous nucleotide sharing. TCRdb retrieved this table from immuneACCESS and kept in-frame rearrangements only. Not all clones are present; in checked studies, unresolved V genes account for under half, and no reason is known for the remainder. V and J calls and clone size follow that table, whereas D and trimming were derived from the DNA. The sample table records over 150,000 clones; approximately 77% of these occur just once. Roughly 3.6% of the sample comes from the top ten.

This receptor was taken from a man in his thirties or forties in good health and CMV-seropositive. Sequencing was performed on PBMCs.

The DNA sequence is as follows: TGTGCCTGGAGACAGGGGACTTCGTGGGAGCAGTACTTC. Translated, this is CAWRQGTSWEQYF. Here the chain combines TRBV30 and TRBJ2-7; the D region possibly corresponds to TRBD1 (7 bases align). Relative to germline, V is 3 bases shorter and J is 7 bases shorter, with 16 bases between their ends. The CDR3 sequence holds 13 residues, the cysteine and phenylalanine included. The DNA shown is the 39-base CDR3, in frame from base 1. CDR1 and CDR2, per the germline V gene (reference sequence), are GTSNPN and SVGIG.